This TCR beta chain was sequenced for a study of shared T cell receptors in the human thymus. CDR3 size: 18 residues. V was pared by 0 bases and J by 5 bases, with 11 bases of the junction left unmatched. CDR1 and CDR2 from the germline V gene are SGHRS and YFSETQ. Assay used: immunoSEQ multiplex PCR; TCRdb lists only in-frame clones, some missing. The data show some 700,000 clones, roughly 90% seen once. These data were likewise used in another study, on human thymus T cells. This second study notes: Congenital heart defects were the reason for the corrective surgery that the donors, healthy Finnish infants, were having. Resections that were taken during corrective heart surgery supplied the thymus tissue. An apparent bias in V and J gene usage was seen in thymic and blood repertoires. A high degree of thymic repertoire overlap among unrelated individuals was reported in related research.

The receptor's source is a boy under two years old with a congenital heart defect. The source material was thymocytes. The rearrangement joins TRBV5-1 to TRBJ2-5; TRBD2 aligns across 12 bases. Here the CDR3 reads CASSLASPGLAGRETQYF. As DNA, the CDR3 is TGCGCCAGCAGCTTGGCCTCCCCCGGACTAGCGGGGCGGGAGACCCAGTACTTC.